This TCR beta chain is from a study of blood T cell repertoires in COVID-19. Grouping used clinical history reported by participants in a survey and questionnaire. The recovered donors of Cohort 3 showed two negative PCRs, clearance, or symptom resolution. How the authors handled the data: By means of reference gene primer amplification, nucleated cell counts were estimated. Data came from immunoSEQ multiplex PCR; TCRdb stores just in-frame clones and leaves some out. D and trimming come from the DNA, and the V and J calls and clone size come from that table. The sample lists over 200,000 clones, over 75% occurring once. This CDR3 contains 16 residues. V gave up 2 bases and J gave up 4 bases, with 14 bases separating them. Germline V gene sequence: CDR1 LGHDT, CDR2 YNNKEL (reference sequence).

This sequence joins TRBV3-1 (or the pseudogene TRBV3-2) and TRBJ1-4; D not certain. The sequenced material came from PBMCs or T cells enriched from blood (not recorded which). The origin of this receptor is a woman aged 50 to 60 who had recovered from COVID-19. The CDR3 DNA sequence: TGTGCCAGCAGCCAAAATTTGGGCACCTTTAATGAAAAACTGTTTTTT. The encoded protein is CASSQNLGTFNEKLFF.